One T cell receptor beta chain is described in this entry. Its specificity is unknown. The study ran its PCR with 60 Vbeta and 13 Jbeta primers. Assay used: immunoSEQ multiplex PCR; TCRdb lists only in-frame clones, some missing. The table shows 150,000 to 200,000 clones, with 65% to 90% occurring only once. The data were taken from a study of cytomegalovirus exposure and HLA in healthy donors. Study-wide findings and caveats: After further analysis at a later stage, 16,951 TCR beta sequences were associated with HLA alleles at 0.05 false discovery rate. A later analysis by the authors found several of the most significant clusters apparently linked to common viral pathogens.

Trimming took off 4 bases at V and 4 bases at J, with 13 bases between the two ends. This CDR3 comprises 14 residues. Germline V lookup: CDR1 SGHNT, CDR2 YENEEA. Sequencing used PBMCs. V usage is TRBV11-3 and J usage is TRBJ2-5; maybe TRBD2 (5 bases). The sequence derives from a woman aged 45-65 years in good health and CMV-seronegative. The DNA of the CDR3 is TGTGCCAGCAGCTCGAGGGAGTTAGGAGAGACCCAGTACTTC. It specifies CASSSRELGETQYF. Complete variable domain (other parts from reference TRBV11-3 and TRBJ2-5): EAGVVQSPRYKIIEKKQPVAFWCNPISGHNTLYWYLQNLGQGPELLIRYENEEAVDDSQLPKDRFSAERLKGVDSTLKIQPAELGDSAVYLCASSSRELGETQYFGPGTRLLVL.